The 21 T cell receptor beta chains below were found in one sample sequenced in a study of CD8 T cells in Susac syndrome (dated by TCRdb to about 2019). Receptors were amplified or captured by the immunoSEQ multiplex PCR assay. RNA was extracted using the RNeasy kit, and about 0.45 to 1 microgram was reverse transcribed with random hexamers. TCRdb handled the public reads itself, with Q25 trimming in fastp and clone calling in MiXCR, and kept productive beta chains. Under each unique CDR3 protein, matching rows form one entry showing the most common genes and DNA. The sample table shows roughly 200,000 distinct CDR3 sequences, and 85% to 95% are seen once. The biggest ten clones account for about 0.094% of the sample. The sequenced sample was CD4+ T cells from PBMCs. Every receptor here comes from a human donor in good health.

V gene TRBV20-1 combines with J gene TRBJ2-7, with 13 bases identical to TRBD2. This CDR3 has 15 amino acids. CDR1 DFQATT and CDR2 SNEGSKA come from the germline V gene (reference sequence). Losses at the gene ends were 5 bases for V and 2 bases for J; bases not matched to a gene: 6. Here the CDR3 reads CSAQHGTSGTYEQYV. CDR3 coding DNA: TGCAGTGCTCAGCATGGGACTAGCGGGACCTACGAGCAGTACGTC.

This chain joins TRBV9 and TRBJ2-3, with TRBD2 matching over 7 bases. CDR3 length: 16 residues. V lost 4 bases, J lost 4 bases, and 12 bases stayed unmatched. Per germline, CDR1 SGDLS and CDR2 YYNGEE. CDR3 sequence reads: CASSTRRDYPPDTQYF. The CDR3, as DNA: TGTGCCAGCAGCACTCGCCGGGACTATCCTCCAGATACGCAGTATTTT.

The V call is TRBV6-5, the J call TRBJ2-7; D call uncertain. Trimming pared 6 bases from V and 12 bases from J, leaving 21 bases between. Germline loops: CDR1 MNHEY, CDR2 SVGAGI. This CDR3 has 13 amino acids. CDR3 loop: CASSAQTGTSLYV. CDR3 DNA: TGTGCCAGCAGCGCCCAGACTGGAACAAGCTTGTACGTC.

V usage is TRBV12-3 or TRBV12-4 and J usage is TRBJ2-2, with D perhaps TRBD2 (7 bases). V was cut by 5 bases and J by 5 bases, with 15 bases left in between. The CDR3 is made up of 15 amino acids. Here the CDR3 reads CASSRWGGRTGELFF. DNA for the CDR3: TGTGCCAGCAGTCGTTGGGGGGGCCGGACCGGGGAGCTGTTTTTT.

The DNA for the CDR3 is TGTGCCTGGAGTCCCCGGACTATCTTCAATGAGCAGTTCTTC. Translating it yields CAWSPRTIFNEQFF. J is TRBJ2-1 and V is TRBV30; D perhaps matches TRBD2 (6 bases). This CDR3 spans 14 amino acids. Germline CDR1 GTSNPN, CDR2 SVGIG (reference sequence). Trimming pared 2 bases from V and 6 bases from J, leaving 14 bases between.

The chain has TRBV7-6 and TRBJ1-1; TRBD1 agrees at 10 bases. The V and J ends lost 3 bases and 2 bases, in that order; junction bases with no gene match: 3. Germline CDR1 reads SGHVS; CDR2 reads FNYEAQ. CDR3 length: 15 residues. CDR3 in DNA: TGTGCCAGCAGCTTGACAGGGGGCTCCAACACTGAAGCTTTCTTT. As protein: CASSLTGGSNTEAFF.

The J gene is TRBJ1-5, the V gene TRBV29-1; TRBD1 aligns across 8 bases. The CDR3 sequence is 14 residues long. The J segment lost 11 bases and the V segment lost 8 bases, leaving 17 bases of the junction unmatched. Per germline, CDR1 SQVTM and CDR2 ANQGSEA. In DNA, the CDR3 is TGCAGCTACTCCCTGGGACAGGATCTTACAGCCCAGCATTTT. This sequence encodes CSYSLGQDLTAQHF.

The CDR3 DNA sequence: TGCAGCGTTGTTGTTCCCACGAGCTCCTACGAGCAGTACTTC. The encoded protein is CSVVVPTSSYEQYF. The chain carries TRBV29-1 and TRBJ2-7; no reliable D call. The CDR3 totals 14 residues. V was cut by 4 bases and J by 0 bases, with 13 bases left in between. CDR1 is SQVTM and CDR2 is ANQGSEA in the germline V gene.

The chain links TRBV27 to TRBJ2-7; D unresolved. V lost 5 bases and J lost 3, with 14 bases in between. The CDR3 has 14 amino acids. Germline lookup yields CDR1 MNHEY and CDR2 SMNVEV (reference sequence). The CDR3 DNA sequence: TGTGCCAGCAGTCCCGGGCCTCCGATCTACGAGCAGTACGTC. Translation gives CASSPGPPIYEQYV.

This clonotype was picked up one time. This chain uses TRBV4-1 with TRBJ1-5; possibly TRBD1 for D (6 bases). V lost 4 bases and J lost 3, with 13 bases in between. CDR1 and CDR2 (germline): MGHRA, YSYEKL. This CDR3 region has 15 residues. The CDR3 bases are TGCGCCAGCAGCCCCGACAGGAACTTCAATCAGCCCCAGCATTTT. Its protein product is CASSPDRNFNQPQHF.

CDR3 sequence (DNA): TGTGCCACAAACAAGAGACAGGAGGATAACAATCAGCCCCAGCATTTT. Its protein product is CATNKRQEDNNQPQHF. The chain is built from TRBV10-3 and TRBJ1-5, with D possibly being TRBD1 (6 bases). The ends were cut back, 10 bases at V and 3 bases at J, with 22 bases in the middle. Germline CDR1 ENHRY, CDR2 SYGVKD. This CDR3 is built from 16 residues.

V is TRBV25-1 and J is TRBJ1-5, with 10 positions matching TRBD1. V was clipped by 3 bases and J by 5 bases; unmatched bases: 4. The germline V gene has CDR1 MGHDK and CDR2 SYGVNS. This CDR3 comprises 15 residues. CDR3 region: CASSEAGTGDQPQHF. Written as DNA, the CDR3 is TGTGCCAGCAGTGAGGCCGGGACAGGGGATCAGCCCCAGCATTTT. Combining the CDR3 with reference TRBV25-1 and TRBJ1-5 gives the whole variable domain EADIYQTPRYLVIGTGKKITLECSQTMGHDKMYWYQQDPGMELHLIHYSYGVNSTEKGDLSSESTVSRIRTEHFPLTLESARPSHTSQYLCASSEAGTGDQPQHFGDGTRLSIL.

The CDR3 region has the DNA TGTGCCAGTACCGACAGGGCTGGGGCCAACGTCCTGACTTTC. This encodes CASTDRAGANVLTF. The chain is built from TRBV19 and TRBJ2-6; 7 nucleotides align to TRBD1. After removal of 7 bases from V and 2 bases from J, the junction contained 2 bases not matched to a gene. CDR3 length: 14 residues. Per germline, CDR1 LNHDA and CDR2 SQIVND (reference sequence).

This chain connects TRBV24-1 to TRBJ1-1; a possible D gene is TRBD1 (5 bases). Trimming cost V 0 bases and J 5 bases, with 24 bases left between them. The CDR3 covers 19 residues. The germline V gene has CDR1 KGHDR and CDR2 SFDVKD. CDR3 amino acids: CATSDLAPTLRGRGTEAFF. CDR3 in DNA: TGTGCCACCAGTGATTTGGCCCCTACTTTACGGGGGAGAGGAACTGAAGCTTTCTTT.

This clonotype was seen a single time. The chain has TRBV20-1 and TRBJ2-7; D may be TRBD2 (6 bases). V shed 6 bases and J shed 2 bases, with 20 bases lying between them. This CDR3 has 15 amino acids. Germline V CDR1 and CDR2: DFQATT, SNEGSKA (reference sequence). CDR3 loop: CSAPRPGGDPYEQYF. In nucleotides, the CDR3 is TGCAGTGCCCCCCGCCCGGGCGGGGATCCCTACGAGCAGTACTTC.

The chain combines TRBV27 with TRBJ1-1; TRBD1 might be the D (6 bases). There are 15 residues in the CDR3. The V gene lost 5 bases and the J gene lost 2 bases, with 15 bases spanning the gap. Germline V lookup: CDR1 MNHEY, CDR2 SMNVEV (reference sequence). CDR3 sequence (DNA): TGTGCCAGCAGTCCCTCTCGGACAGTTAACACTGAAGCTTTCTTT. Its protein is CASSPSRTVNTEAFF.

The table lists this clonotype with a count of one. The rearrangement joins TRBV7-2 to TRBJ1-5; 7 bases align to TRBD1. Germline loops: CDR1 SGHTA, CDR2 FQGNSA. The CDR3 extends over 14 amino acids. Trimming cost V 4 bases and J 1 base; bases outside gene matches: 1. As DNA, the CDR3 is TGTGCCAGCAGCTGGGGACAGAGCAATCAGCCCCAGCATTTT. This translates into CASSWGQSNQPQHF. Supplemented by reference TRBV7-2 and TRBJ1-5, the full variable domain reads GAGVSQSPSNKVTEKGKDVELRCDPISGHTALYWYRQSLGQGLEFLIYFQGNSAPDKSGLPSDRFSAERTGGSVSTLTIQRTQQEDSAVYLCASSWGQSNQPQHFGDGTRLSIL.

The gene calls are TRBV29-1 and TRBJ2-3, with D maybe TRBD1 (6 bases). Trimming shortened V by 8 bases and J by 3 bases, and 15 bases separated the two germline ends. Germline CDR1 and CDR2: SQVTM and ANQGSEA. CDR3 length: 13 residues. CDR3 sequence (DNA): TGCAGCCTAAGCCCAGGGGCAACAGATACGCAGTATTTT. Protein product: CSLSPGATDTQYF.

This clonotype was observed a single time. The V call is TRBV3-1, the J call TRBJ1-5; 12 nucleotides match TRBD1. V gave up 4 bases and J gave up 9 bases; unmatched junction bases: 16. There are 18 residues in the CDR3. The germline V gene encodes CDR1 LGHDT and CDR2 YNNKEL (reference sequence). The CDR3 loop is CASSPDLPGQGAFRPQHF. In DNA form, the CDR3 reads TGTGCCAGCAGCCCTGACTTACCGGGACAGGGGGCATTTCGGCCCCAGCATTTT.

V is TRBV20-1 and J is TRBJ2-3; no reliable D call. Trimming pared 5 bases from V and 6 bases from J, leaving 12 bases between. CDR1 is DFQATT, CDR2 SNEGSKA, per germline (reference sequence). The CDR3 is 12 residues long. The CDR3 DNA sequence: TGCAGTGCTCAGAAGCCCCGCGATACGCAGTATTTT. Translating it yields CSAQKPRDTQYF.

V is TRBV20-1 and J is TRBJ2-1; D gene uncertain. This CDR3 comprises 14 residues. Germline CDR1 and CDR2: DFQATT and SNEGSKA (reference sequence). Trimming pared 5 bases from V and 0 bases from J, leaving 11 bases between. The chain's CDR3 is CSASPPPSYNEQFF. CDR3 nucleotide sequence: TGCAGTGCTTCCCCCCCGCCCTCCTACAATGAGCAGTTCTTC.